This T cell receptor beta chain was sequenced in a study of T-cell reconstitution after alpha-beta-depleted transplantation in children. Researchers prepared the TCRbeta library using unique molecular identifiers, the study reports. TCRdb reprocessed the PCR reads via MiXCR and lists one record per CDR3 protein. The table has a few hundred thousand distinct CDR3 sequences, around two fifths seen once. Trimming removed 6 bases at V and 3 bases at J, with 13 bases between. Germline loops: CDR1 SGHTS, CDR2 YDEGEE. There are 14 residues in the CDR3. This TCR came from a girl under 10 years old with aplastic anemia, due to receive a stem cell transplant. Sequenced material: PBMCs, taken before TCRalphabeta/CD19-depleted stem cell transplant. The genes are TRBV5-8 and TRBJ1-5; D uncertain. Here the CDR3 DNA reads TGTGCCAGCACGCGGGGATCCCTCAATCAGCCCCAGCATTTT. Encoded protein: CASTRGSLNQPQHF.